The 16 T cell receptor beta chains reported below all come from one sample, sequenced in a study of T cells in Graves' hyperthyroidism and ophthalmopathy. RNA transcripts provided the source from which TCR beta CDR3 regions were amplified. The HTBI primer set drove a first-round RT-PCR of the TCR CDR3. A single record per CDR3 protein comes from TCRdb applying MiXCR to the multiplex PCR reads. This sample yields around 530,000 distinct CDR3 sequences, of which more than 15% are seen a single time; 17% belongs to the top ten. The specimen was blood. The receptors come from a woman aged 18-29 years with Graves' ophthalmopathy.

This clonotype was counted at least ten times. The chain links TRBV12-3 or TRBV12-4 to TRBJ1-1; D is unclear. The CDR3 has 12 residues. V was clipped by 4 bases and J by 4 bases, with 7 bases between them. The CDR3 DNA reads TGTGCCAGCAGTTGGCGGGGCACTGAAGCTTTCTTT. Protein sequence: CASSWRGTEAFF.

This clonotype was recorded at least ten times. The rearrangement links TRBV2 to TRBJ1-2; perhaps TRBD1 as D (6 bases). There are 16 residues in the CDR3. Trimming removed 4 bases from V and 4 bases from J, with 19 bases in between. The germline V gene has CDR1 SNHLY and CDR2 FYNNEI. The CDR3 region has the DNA TGTGCCAGCAGTGGCGATGGGGGCCCGATCGGCTATGGCTACACCTTC. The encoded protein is CASSGDGGPIGYGYTF.

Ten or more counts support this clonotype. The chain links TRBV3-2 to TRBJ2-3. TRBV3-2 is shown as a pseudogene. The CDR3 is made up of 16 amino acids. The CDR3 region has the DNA TGTGCCAGCAGTCGTCCTGGCGGCTTGTACACAGATACGCAGTATTTT. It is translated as CASSRPGGLYTDTQYF.

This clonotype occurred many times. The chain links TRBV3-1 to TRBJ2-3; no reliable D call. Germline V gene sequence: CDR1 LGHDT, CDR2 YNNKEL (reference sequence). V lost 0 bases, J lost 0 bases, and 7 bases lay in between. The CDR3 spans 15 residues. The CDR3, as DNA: TGTGCCAGCAGCCAAGAGTGGGGAAGCACAGATACGCAGTATTTT. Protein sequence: CASSQEWGSTDTQYF.

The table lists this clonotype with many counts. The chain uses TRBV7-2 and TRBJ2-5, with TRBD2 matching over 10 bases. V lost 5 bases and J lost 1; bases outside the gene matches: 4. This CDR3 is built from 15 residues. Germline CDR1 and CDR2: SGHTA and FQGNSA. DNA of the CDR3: TGTGCCAGCAGCGCTAGGACTAGCGGCCAAGAGACCCAGTACTTC. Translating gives CASSARTSGQETQYF.

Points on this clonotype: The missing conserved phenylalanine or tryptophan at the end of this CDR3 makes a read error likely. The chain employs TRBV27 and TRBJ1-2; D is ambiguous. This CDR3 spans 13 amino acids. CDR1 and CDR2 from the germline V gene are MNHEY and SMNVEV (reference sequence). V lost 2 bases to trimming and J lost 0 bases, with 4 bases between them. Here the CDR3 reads CASSLGANYGYTL. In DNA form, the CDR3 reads TGTGCCAGCAGTTTAGGGGCTAACTATGGCTACACCCTC.

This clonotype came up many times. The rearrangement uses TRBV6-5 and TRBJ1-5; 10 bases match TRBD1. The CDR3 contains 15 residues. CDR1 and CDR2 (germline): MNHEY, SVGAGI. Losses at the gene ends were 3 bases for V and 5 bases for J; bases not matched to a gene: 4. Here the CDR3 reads CASSYTGQGYQPQHF. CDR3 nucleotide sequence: TGTGCCAGCAGTTATACGGGACAGGGGTATCAGCCCCAGCATTTT.

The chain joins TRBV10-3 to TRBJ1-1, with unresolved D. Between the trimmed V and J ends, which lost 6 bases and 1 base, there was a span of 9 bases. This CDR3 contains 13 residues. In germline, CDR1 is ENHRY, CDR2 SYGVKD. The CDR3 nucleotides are TGTGCCATCAGAAAAGAAACGAACACTGAAGCTTTCTTT. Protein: CAIRKETNTEAFF.

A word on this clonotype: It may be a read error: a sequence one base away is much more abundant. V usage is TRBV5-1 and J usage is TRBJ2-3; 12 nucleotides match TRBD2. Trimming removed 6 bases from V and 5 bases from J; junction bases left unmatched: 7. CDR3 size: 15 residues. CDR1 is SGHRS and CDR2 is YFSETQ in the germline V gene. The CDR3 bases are TGCGCCAGCACAACACTAGCGGGGGGCATAGATACGCAGTATTTT. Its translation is CASTTLAGGIDTQYF. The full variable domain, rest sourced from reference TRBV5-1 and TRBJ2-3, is KAGVTQTPRYLIKTRGQQVTLSCSPISGHRSVSWYQQTPGQGLQFLFEYFSETQRNKGNFPGRFSGRQFSNSRSEMNVSTLELGDSALYLCASTTLAGGIDTQYFGPGTRLTVL.

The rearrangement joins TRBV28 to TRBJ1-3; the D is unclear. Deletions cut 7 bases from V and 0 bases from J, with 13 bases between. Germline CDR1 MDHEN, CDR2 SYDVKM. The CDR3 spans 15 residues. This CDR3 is CASNTRRNSGNTIYF. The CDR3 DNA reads TGTGCCAGCAATACCCGCAGGAACTCTGGAAACACCATATATTTT. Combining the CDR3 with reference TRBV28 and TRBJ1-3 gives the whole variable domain DVKVTQSSRYLVKRTGEKVFLECVQDMDHENMFWYRQDPGLGLRLIYFSYDVKMKEKGDIPEGYSVSREKKERFSLILESASTNQTSMYLCASNTRRNSGNTIYFGEGSWLTVV.

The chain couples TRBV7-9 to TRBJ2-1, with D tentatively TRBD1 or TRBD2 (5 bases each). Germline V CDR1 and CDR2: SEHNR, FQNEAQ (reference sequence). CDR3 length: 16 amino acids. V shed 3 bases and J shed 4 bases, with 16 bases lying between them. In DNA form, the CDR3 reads TGTGCCAGCAGCTTGGGACCCGGAGAGGCATACAATGAGCAGTTCTTC. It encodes CASSLGPGEAYNEQFF.

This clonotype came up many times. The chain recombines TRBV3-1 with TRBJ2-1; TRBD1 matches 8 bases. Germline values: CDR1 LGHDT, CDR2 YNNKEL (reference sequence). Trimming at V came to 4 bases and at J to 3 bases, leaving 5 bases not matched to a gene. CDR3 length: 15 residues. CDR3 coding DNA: TGTGCCAGCAGCCCTTGGACAGGGAACTACAATGAGCAGTTCTTC. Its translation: CASSPWTGNYNEQFF.

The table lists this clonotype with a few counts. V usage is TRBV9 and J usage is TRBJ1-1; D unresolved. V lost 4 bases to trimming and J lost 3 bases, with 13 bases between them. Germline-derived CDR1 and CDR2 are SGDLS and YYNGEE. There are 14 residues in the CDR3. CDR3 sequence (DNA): TGTGCCAGCAGCCTTAGACCCGCTTACACTGAAGCTTTCTTT. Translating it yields CASSLRPAYTEAFF.

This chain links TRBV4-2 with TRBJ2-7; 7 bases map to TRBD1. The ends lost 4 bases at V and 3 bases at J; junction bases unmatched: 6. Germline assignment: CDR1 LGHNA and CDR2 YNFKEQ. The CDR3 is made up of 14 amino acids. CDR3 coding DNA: TGTGCCAGCAGCCTAAACAGGGGTATCTACGAGCAGTACTTC. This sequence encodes CASSLNRGIYEQYF.

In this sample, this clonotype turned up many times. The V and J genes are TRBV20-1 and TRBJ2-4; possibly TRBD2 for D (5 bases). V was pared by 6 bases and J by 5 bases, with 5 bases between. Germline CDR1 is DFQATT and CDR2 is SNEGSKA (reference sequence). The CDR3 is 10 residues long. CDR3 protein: CSAGENIQYF. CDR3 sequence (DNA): TGCAGTGCCGGGGAAAACATTCAGTACTTC.

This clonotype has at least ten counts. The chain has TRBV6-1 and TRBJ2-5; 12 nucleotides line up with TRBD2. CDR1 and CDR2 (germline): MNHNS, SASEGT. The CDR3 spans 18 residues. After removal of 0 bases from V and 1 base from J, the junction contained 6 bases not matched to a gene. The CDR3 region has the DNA TGTGCCAGCAGTGAAGCAAGGACTAGCGGGAACACCCAAGAGACCCAGTACTTC. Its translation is CASSEARTSGNTQETQYF.